This T cell receptor beta chain was documented in a study of blood T cell repertoires in COVID-19. This CDR3 is built from 16 residues. After removal of 2 bases from V and 5 bases from J, the junction contained 7 bases not matched to a gene. The germline V gene encodes CDR1 LNHDA and CDR2 SQIVND (reference sequence). This clone appeared a few times. Profiled with immunoSEQ multiplex PCR; TCRdb holds only in-frame clones, not every one. The sample lists around 150,000 clones, 81% occurring once. This TCR was recovered from a man aged 55-75 years with active or convalescent COVID-19. The material sequenced was peripheral blood. V and J are TRBV19 and TRBJ2-2, with 8 nucleotides matching TRBD1. CDR3 loop: CASSIQGAVGTGELFF. The CDR3 DNA reads TGTGCCAGTAGTATACAGGGGGCTGTAGGAACCGGGGAGCTGTTTTTT.